The sequence of this T cell receptor beta chain was determined in a study of breast tumors, draining lymph nodes, adjacent tissues. Each CDR3 protein is one row after TCRdb ran MiXCR on the multiplex PCR reads. Of about 21,000 distinct CDR3 sequences in the sample, roughly 50% were seen once. This clonotype has ten or more counts. Since a much larger clone is just one base distant, this may be a read error. V dropped 5 bases and J dropped 0; count of bases not matched to a gene: 8. This CDR3 region has 16 residues. Germline V gives CDR1 MNHNY, CDR2 SVGAGI (reference sequence). This receptor was taken from a female donor with breast cancer. Some clones in this sample may be carry-over from other donors' samples. The chain joins TRBV6-6 to TRBJ2-7, with 9 bases that match TRBD1. Input material: breast tumor tissue. The CDR3 DNA reads TGTGCCAGCAGTCATCTCCGACAGGGGGTCTCCTACGAGCAGTACTTC. This codes for CASSHLRQGVSYEQYF.